This entry features one T cell receptor (beta chain) sequence. The antigen remains unidentified. The data originate from a study of response to subunit inactivated influenza vaccine. Broader study findings: Each seasonal flu vaccination may recruit only limited new T cells, authors suggested.

There are 13 residues in the CDR3. V was trimmed by 5 bases and J by 2 bases, leaving 6 bases between them. The germline V gene encodes CDR1 LNHNV and CDR2 YYDKDF (reference sequence). MiXCR, run by TCRdb on the RT-PCR reads, gives a single entry per CDR3 protein. The sample has 150,000 to 200,000 distinct CDR3 sequences; about 10% are singletons. J is TRBJ2-2 and V is TRBV15; perhaps TRBD2 as D (5 bases). Material: CD8+ T cells sorted from PBMCs, obtained approximately 25 months after vaccination. The TCR originated in a man between 45 and 75 years old who received an inactivated influenza vaccine. CDR3 nucleotide sequence: TGTGCCACCAGCGGAGGAAACACCGGGGAGCTGTTTTTT. Protein product: CATSGGNTGELFF.